Here is one T cell receptor beta chain with its context. Its antigen remains unidentified. Mismatch with germline at one junction end may stem from a read error. cDNA was synthesized by template-switch 5'RACE using a primer with a 10-nucleotide random unique molecular identifier that tagged each TCR transcript. Every sequencing run yielded over 160 million TCR-beta sequences covering 15-18 subjects. The RNeasy kit was used to extract total RNA. TCR-beta VDJ regions were amplified with primers for the TCR constant region and the 5'RACE anchor, using the KAPA Real-time Library Amplification kit. Sample indexes and Illumina adaptors were added in a first PCR, after which library yield was increased in a second PCR. The roughly 650 bp TCR product was size-selected on a 2% E-gel SizeSelection system after Ampure bead purification. Before pooling, library quality was checked on a Bioanalyzer, concentration was measured with Qubit, and libraries were quantified with the Kapa Library Quantification kit. An Illumina HiSeq 2500 sequenced the libraries paired-end 2 x 150 bp. To increase sequence diversity, roughly 25-31% phiX was spiked into each library pool. On the study's bioinformatics: The UMI-based MiGEC pipeline processed quality-filtered reads and removed over 75% of raw TCR sequences during error correction. VDJ genes were aligned to IMGT germline references, and clonotypes were defined by unique CDR3 amino acid sequence plus V-J genes. Clonal expansion, Shannon diversity and CDR3 relatedness (CalcPairwiseDistances, ClusterSamples) were evaluated with VDJtools, and phylogenetic trees were built with CLCbio workbench. Using coefficient-of-variation modelling across technical triplicates, the study counted a clone as expanded if it had at least 8 unique UMIs. TCRdb reanalyzed the raw reads on its own, using fastp at Q25 for trimming and MiXCR for clone calling, and kept in-frame beta chains. Under each unique CDR3 protein, matching rows form one entry showing the most common genes and DNA. TCRdb's processing, not the authors', yielded these V and J calls. The sample records fewer than 45,000 distinct CDR3 sequences, approximately 10% of which are singletons. The ten most abundant clones make up approximately 4% of the sample.

There are 15 amino acids in the CDR3, from cysteine to phenylalanine inclusive. Kept here is only the CDR3 DNA, which spans 45 bases and is read in frame from base 1. The germline V gene provides CDR1 SGHDT and CDR2 YYEEEE. These data are taken from a study of neurological immune-mediated disorders (dated by TCRdb to the late 2010s). Background for the entire study: Peripheral blood TCR-beta repertoires from HTLV-I-associated myelopathy (HAM/TSP) patients, multiple sclerosis patients and healthy controls were compared by UMI-based sequencing. Alongside PBMC samples, the set of about 100 TCR-beta libraries contained longitudinal samples, technical triplicates, and paired CD4+ and CD8+ T-cell subsets that had been sorted. Technical triplicate libraries were sequenced to precisely calculate the variability in frequency of each individual clone. Of the 68 subjects in the cohort, about 14 were HAM/TSP patients, some 35 were multiple sclerosis patients, and 20 were healthy controls. Study-wide findings and limitations: TCR clonal expansion was greatest in HAM/TSP patients and smallest in MS patients, who ranked below even healthy controls. No identical CDR3 amino acid sequences were found to be shared among expanded clones across subjects, suggesting that TCR-beta repertoires were private in all groups.

Interpreted using the paper, the time point label stands for: technical triplicate 1. Libraries from unsorted PBMCs were made from 2 million PBMCs kept in RNAlater at -80 degrees C until RNA extraction. Peripheral blood was subjected to Ficoll-Hypaque density gradient centrifugation to isolate PBMCs, which were then cryopreserved in liquid nitrogen. The chain was built from TRBV5-6 and TRBJ2-1, and 9 junctional nucleotides match TRBD1. The sample consisted of PBMCs. The origin of this receptor is a man between 60 and 70 years old with HTLV-1-associated myelopathy (HAM/TSP). In nucleotides, the sequence is TGTGCCAGCAGCTTGGAGGGGACAGGGAACAATGAGCATTTCTTC. Translated, this gives CASSLEGTGNNEHFF.